Presented here are 28 T cell receptor beta chains from one specimen sequenced in a study of control samples from healthy donors and cancer patients. Generated by immunoSEQ multiplex PCR, the TCRdb table keeps only in-frame clones and is missing some. The table lists around 12,000 clones, 85% to 95% of them singletons. Input material: PBMCs. These receptors originate from a man at least 80 years old with lung cancer.

The J gene is TRBJ1-3, the V gene TRBV29-1, with 7 nucleotides matching TRBD1. The CDR3 is 13 amino acids. J lost 2 bases, V lost 4 bases, and 2 bases had no gene match. Germline CDR1 is SQVTM and CDR2 is ANQGSEA. The CDR3 region has the DNA TGCAGCGTTGGGGGGACAGCTGGAAACACCATATATTTT. Translating gives CSVGGTAGNTIYF.

The chain recombines TRBV28 with TRBJ2-7; TRBD1 matches at 7 bases. The CDR3 totals 13 residues. Germline trimming cut 7 bases from V and 2 bases from J; bases unmatched to any gene: 5. The V gene's germline CDR1 is MDHEN and CDR2 SYDVKM. This CDR3 is CASNPGQPYEQYV. In nucleotides, the CDR3 is TGTGCCAGCAATCCGGGACAGCCCTACGAGCAGTACGTC.

The chain carries TRBV13 and TRBJ1-4; tentatively, D is TRBD1 (5 bases). Germline V gene sequence: CDR1 PRHDT, CDR2 FYEKMQ (reference sequence). V was trimmed by 5 bases and J by 8 bases, leaving 15 bases between them. The CDR3 is made up of 14 amino acids. CDR3 in amino acids: CASSPFASGEKLFF. CDR3 bases: TGTGCCAGCAGCCCGTTCGCCTCAGGGGAAAAACTGTTTTTT.

The sample holds one count of this clone. The J gene is TRBJ2-2, the V gene TRBV3-1 (or the pseudogene TRBV3-2); the match to TRBD1 covers 8 bases. CDR3 size: 15 residues. V lost 4 bases and J lost 3; bases outside the gene matches: 4. CDR1 LGHDT and CDR2 YNNKEL come from the germline V gene (reference sequence). The CDR3 loop is CASSRQGRYTGELFF. The CDR3, as DNA: TGTGCCAGCAGCCGACAGGGGAGGTACACCGGGGAGCTGTTTTTT.

The chain employs TRBV18 and TRBJ1-2; TRBD1 agrees at 8 bases. Germline CDR1 KGHSH, CDR2 LQKENI. V was clipped by 4 bases and J by 8 bases; unmatched bases: 6. The CDR3 is made up of 13 amino acids. CDR3 residues: CASSQDREDGYTF. For the CDR3, the DNA is TGTGCCAGCTCACAGGACAGGGAAGACGGCTACACCTTC.

This rearrangement joins TRBV6-5 to TRBJ2-7; perhaps TRBD2 as D (6 bases). This CDR3 comprises 15 residues. The germline V and J ends were trimmed by 5 bases and 0 bases, with 14 bases remaining between them. Germline CDR1 MNHEY, CDR2 SVGAGI. The CDR3 region is CASSTGTQSSYEQYV. In DNA form, the CDR3 reads TGTGCCAGCAGTACCGGGACTCAGAGCTCCTACGAGCAGTACGTC.

The chain is built from TRBV19 and TRBJ1-4, with D perhaps TRBD1 (5 bases). CDR3 length equals 14 residues. Deletions cut 5 bases from V and 6 bases from J, with 13 bases between. Germline CDR1 and CDR2: LNHDA and SQIVND (reference sequence). The CDR3 loop is CASSSQGIYEKLFF. CDR3 sequence (DNA): TGTGCCAGTAGTTCCCAGGGAATCTATGAAAAACTGTTTTTT.

The V call is TRBV19, the J call TRBJ1-1, with D tentatively TRBD1 (5 bases). Germline values: CDR1 LNHDA, CDR2 SQIVND (reference sequence). The CDR3 extends over 15 amino acids. V lost 3 bases to trimming and J lost 4 bases, with 15 bases between them. The DNA for the CDR3 is TGTGCCAGTAGTATCCCCCTCGGGGGACCCACTGAAGCTTTCTTT. It translates to CASSIPLGGPTEAFF. Based on the CDR3 plus reference TRBV19 and TRBJ1-1, the full variable domain is DGGITQSPKYLFRKEGQNVTLSCEQNLNHDAMYWYRQDPGQGLRLIYYSQIVNDFQKGDIAEGYSVSREKKESFPLTVTSAQKNPTAFYLCASSIPLGGPTEAFFGQGTRLTVV.

This clone appeared once. The chain recombines TRBV5-1 with TRBJ1-3; no firm D call. Germline V gene sequence: CDR1 SGHRS, CDR2 YFSETQ. Trimming stripped 0 bases from V and 0 bases from J, with 7 bases between. The CDR3 has 15 residues. CDR3 nucleotide sequence: TGCGCCAGCAGCTTGGGGCTATCCTCTGGAAACACCATATATTTT. This codes for CASSLGLSSGNTIYF.

This sequence joins TRBV2 and TRBJ1-1; TRBD1 matches 8 bases. The V segment lost 6 bases and the J segment 6 bases; nucleotides outside the gene matches: 3. The CDR3 is 12 amino acids. Germline V gives CDR1 SNHLY, CDR2 FYNNEI. This chain's CDR3 is CASRAGGPEAFF. CDR3 sequence (DNA): TGTGCCAGCAGGGCAGGGGGCCCTGAAGCTTTCTTT.

This chain connects TRBV21-1 to TRBJ1-5; TRBD1, as called in the table, went unchecked against the DNA. TRBV21-1 is flagged as a pseudogene. The CDR3 contains 13 residues. The CDR3 here is CASSIRQNQPQHF. DNA of the CDR3: TGTGCCAGCAGCATTCGACAGAATCAGCCCCAGCATTTT.

This clone has just a few counts. The CDR3 bases are TGCAGCGTTACGGTGAACACTGAAGCTTTCTTT. Translated: CSVTVNTEAFF. The V call is TRBV29-1, the J call TRBJ1-1; no firm D call. V shed 5 bases and J shed 0 bases, with 4 bases lying between them. The CDR3 extends over 11 amino acids. Per the germline V gene, CDR1 is SQVTM and CDR2 is ANQGSEA.

This chain connects TRBV10-2 to TRBJ2-7; D may be TRBD2 (6 bases). V was cut by 4 bases and J by 4 bases, with 11 bases left in between. CDR1 and CDR2 from the germline V gene are WSHSY and SAAADI. The CDR3 is 13 residues long. The CDR3 coding sequence is TGCGCCAGCAGTGGGGGCGGGGATTACGAGCAGTACTTC. Protein sequence: CASSGGGDYEQYF.

The CDR3 loop is CASSQNDRHTEAFF. Written as DNA, the CDR3 is TGTGCCAGCAGCCAAAACGACAGACACACTGAAGCTTTCTTT. The chain employs TRBV3-1 (or the pseudogene TRBV3-2) and TRBJ1-1, with D perhaps TRBD1 (5 bases). The germline V gene encodes CDR1 LGHDT and CDR2 YNNKEL (reference sequence). CDR3 length equals 14 residues. Trimming removed 2 bases at V and 3 bases at J, with 10 bases between.

The gene calls are TRBV5-4 and TRBJ2-3; 10 nucleotides align to TRBD1. The length of the CDR3 is 15 residues. V lost 4 bases and J lost 2; bases outside the gene matches: 4. Germline CDR1 is SGHNT and CDR2 is YYREEE (reference sequence). The CDR3 coding sequence is TGTGCCAGCAGCCCCGACAGGGGGCTCACAGATACGCAGTATTTT. It specifies CASSPDRGLTDTQYF.

The V call is TRBV19, the J call TRBJ1-5, with TRBD1 as a possible D gene (6 bases). The CDR3 loop spans 14 amino acids. V lost 7 bases and J lost 2, with 12 bases in between. Looked up from germline, CDR1 is LNHDA and CDR2 is SQIVND (reference sequence). The CDR3 DNA is TGTGCCAGTAAATACAGGGTGGGCAATCAGCCCCAGCATTTT. It encodes CASKYRVGNQPQHF. Based on the CDR3 plus reference TRBV19 and TRBJ1-5, the full variable domain is DGGITQSPKYLFRKEGQNVTLSCEQNLNHDAMYWYRQDPGQGLRLIYYSQIVNDFQKGDIAEGYSVSREKKESFPLTVTSAQKNPTAFYLCASKYRVGNQPQHFGDGTRLSIL.

Only one count was recorded for this clone. J is TRBJ1-2 and V is TRBV21-1. TRBV21-1 is deemed a pseudogene. CDR3 length equals 11 residues. The DNA of the CDR3 is TGTGCCAGCAGAATTAACTATGGCTACACCTTC. The encoded protein is CASRINYGYTF.

The genes are TRBV2 and TRBJ1-1; D not certain. Trimming cost V 6 bases and J 0 bases, with 8 bases left between them. CDR3 length: 13 amino acids. Per germline, CDR1 SNHLY and CDR2 FYNNEI. The CDR3 bases are TGTGCCAGCAGGCCTTGGGTGAACACTGAAGCTTTCTTT. This encodes CASRPWVNTEAFF.

The V call is TRBV7-2, the J call TRBJ2-5; 7 bases align to TRBD1. This CDR3 has 13 amino acids. The V gene's germline CDR1 is SGHTA and CDR2 FQGNSA. After removal of 4 bases from V and 3 bases from J, the junction contained 2 bases not matched to a gene. As DNA, the CDR3 is TGTGCCAGCAGCTCCGACAGGGAAGAGACCCAGTACTTC. Translation: CASSSDREETQYF. Filled out from reference TRBV7-2 and TRBJ2-5, the complete variable domain reads GAGVSQSPSNKVTEKGKDVELRCDPISGHTALYWYRQSLGQGLEFLIYFQGNSAPDKSGLPSDRFSAERTGGSVSTLTIQRTQQEDSAVYLCASSSDREETQYFGPGTRLLVL.

Turning to this clone: At one end, the junction sequence differs from germline, possibly due to a read error. The V gene is TRBV11-3, the J gene TRBJ2-1; 12 nucleotides match TRBD2. The V gene's germline CDR1 is SGHNT and CDR2 YENEEA. The CDR3 is 13 amino acids. The DNA for the CDR3 is TGTGCCAGCAGCCCGCGACTAGCGGGGGCTGGGGTCTTC. Amino acid sequence: CASSPRLAGAGVF.

As DNA, the CDR3 is TGTGCCAGCAGCCCGGGACAGTATGGCTACACCTTC. Translated: CASSPGQYGYTF. The J gene is TRBJ1-2, the V gene TRBV7-2; 7 bases align to TRBD1. V trimming: 5 bases; J trimming: 5 bases; junction bases outside the gene matches: 2. Germline V lookup: CDR1 SGHTA, CDR2 FQGNSA. The CDR3 has 12 amino acids.

The genes are TRBV7-9 and TRBJ2-6, with a tentative D call TRBD2 (5 bases). This CDR3 has 18 amino acids. Trimming pared 5 bases from V and 0 bases from J, leaving 17 bases between. Per germline, CDR1 SEHNR and CDR2 FQNEAQ (reference sequence). The CDR3 is CASSLGGRWGSGANVLTF. The CDR3 nucleotides are TGTGCCAGCAGCCTTGGAGGTCGGTGGGGCTCTGGGGCCAACGTCCTGACTTTC. Drawing the rest from reference TRBV7-9 and TRBJ2-6, the complete variable domain is DTGVSQNPRHKITKRGQNVTFRCDPISEHNRLYWYRQTLGQGPEFLTYFQNEAQLEKSRLLSDRFSAERPKGSFSTLEIQRTEQGDSAMYLCASSLGGRWGSGANVLTFGAGSRLTVL.

This chain connects TRBV5-4 to TRBJ2-3; 10 nucleotides match TRBD1. CDR3 length: 15 amino acids. The germline gives CDR1 SGHNT, CDR2 YYREEE (reference sequence). V lost 3 bases, J lost 4 bases, and 5 bases stayed unmatched. The CDR3 DNA reads as TGTGCCAGCAGCTCTGACAGGGGGCAAGCAGATACGCAGTATTTT. Its translation: CASSSDRGQADTQYF.

This clone came up once. The genes are TRBV5-1 and TRBJ1-1, with TRBD1 as a possible D gene (5 bases). The CDR3 covers 14 residues. Per germline, CDR1 SGHRS and CDR2 YFSETQ. V was clipped by 0 bases and J by 4 bases, with 10 bases between them. The CDR3 loop reads CASSLVGEITEAFF. The CDR3 DNA follows: TGCGCCAGCAGCTTGGTGGGGGAGATCACTGAAGCTTTCTTT.

This clone was detected only once. This rearrangement joins TRBV4-1 to TRBJ2-3; no definite D call. Germline CDR1 is MGHRA and CDR2 is YSYEKL. The V end lost 3 bases, the J end lost 6 bases, and 7 bases lay between the germline ends. The CDR3 is made up of 12 amino acids. The CDR3 nucleotides read TGCGCCAGCAGCCATACTATGGATACGCAGTATTTT. Its protein product is CASSHTMDTQYF.

The J gene is TRBJ1-1, the V gene TRBV2; D is ambiguous. Germline loops: CDR1 SNHLY, CDR2 FYNNEI. V was trimmed by 6 bases and J by 1 base, leaving 6 bases between them. The CDR3 runs to 12 residues. CDR3 loop: CASSGRNTEAFF. As DNA, the CDR3 is TGTGCCAGCAGCGGACGGAACACTGAAGCTTTCTTT.

This clone appeared once. The chain carries TRBV5-1 and TRBJ1-3, with 9 bases fitting TRBD1. The length of the CDR3 is 17 residues. V lost 0 bases, J lost 0 bases, and 4 bases stayed unmatched. Germline-derived CDR1 and CDR2 are SGHRS and YFSETQ. The CDR3, as DNA: TGCGCCAGCAGCTTGGGCCCGACAGGGGGCTCTGGAAACACCATATATTTT. This codes for CASSLGPTGGSGNTIYF.

The chain couples TRBV6-1 to TRBJ1-1; 7 positions match TRBD1. V shed 2 bases and J 1 base; nucleotides not matched to a gene: 7. Germline lookup yields CDR1 MNHNS and CDR2 SASEGT. This CDR3 has 16 amino acids. The CDR3 region is CASSEYGAGGNTEAFF. In DNA, the CDR3 is TGTGCCAGCAGTGAATATGGGGCAGGGGGGAACACTGAAGCTTTCTTT.